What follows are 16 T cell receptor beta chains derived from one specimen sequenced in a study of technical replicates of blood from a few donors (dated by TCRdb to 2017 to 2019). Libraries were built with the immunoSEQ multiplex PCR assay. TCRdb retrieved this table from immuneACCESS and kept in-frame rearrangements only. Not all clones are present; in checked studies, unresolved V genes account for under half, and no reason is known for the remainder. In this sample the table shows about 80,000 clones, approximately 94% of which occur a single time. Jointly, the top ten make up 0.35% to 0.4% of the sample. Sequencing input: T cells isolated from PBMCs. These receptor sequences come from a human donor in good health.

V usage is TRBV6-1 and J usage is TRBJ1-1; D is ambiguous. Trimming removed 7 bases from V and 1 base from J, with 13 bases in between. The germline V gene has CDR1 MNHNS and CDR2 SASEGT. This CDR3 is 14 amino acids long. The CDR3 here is CASTEFTANTEAFF. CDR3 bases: TGTGCCAGCACCGAATTCACAGCGAACACTGAAGCTTTCTTT.

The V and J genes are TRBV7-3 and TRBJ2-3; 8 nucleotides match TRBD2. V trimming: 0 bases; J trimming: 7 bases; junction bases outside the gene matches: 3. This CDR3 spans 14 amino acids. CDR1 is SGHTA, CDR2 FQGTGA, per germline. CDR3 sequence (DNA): TGTGCCAGCAGCTTAACTAGCGGGACAAATACGCAGTATTTT. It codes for CASSLTSGTNTQYF.

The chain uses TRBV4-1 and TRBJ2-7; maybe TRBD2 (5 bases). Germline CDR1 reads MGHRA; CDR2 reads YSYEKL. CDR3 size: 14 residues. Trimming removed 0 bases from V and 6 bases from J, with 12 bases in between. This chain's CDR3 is CASSQDLGRVEQYF. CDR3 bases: TGCGCCAGCAGCCAAGATCTTGGGCGGGTCGAGCAGTACTTC.

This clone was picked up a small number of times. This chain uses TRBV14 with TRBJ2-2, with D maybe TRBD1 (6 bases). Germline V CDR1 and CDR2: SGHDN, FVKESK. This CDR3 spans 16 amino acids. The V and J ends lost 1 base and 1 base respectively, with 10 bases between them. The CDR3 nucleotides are TGTGCCAGCAGCCAAGGGTGGGGGCAGAACACCGGGGAGCTGTTTTTT. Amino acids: CASSQGWGQNTGELFF. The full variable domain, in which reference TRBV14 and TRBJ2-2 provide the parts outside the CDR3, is EAGVTQFPSHSVIEKGQTVTLRCDPISGHDNLYWYRRVMGKEIKFLLHFVKESKQDESGMPNNRFLAERTGGTYSTLKVQPAELEDSGVYFCASSQGWGQNTGELFFGEGSRLTVL.

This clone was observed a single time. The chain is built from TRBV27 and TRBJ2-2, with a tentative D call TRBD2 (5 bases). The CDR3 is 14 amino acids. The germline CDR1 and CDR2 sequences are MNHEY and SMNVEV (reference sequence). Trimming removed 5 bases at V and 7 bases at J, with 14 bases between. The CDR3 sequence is CASSPRLAIGELFF. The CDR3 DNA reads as TGTGCCAGCAGTCCGAGGCTAGCCATCGGGGAGCTGTTTTTT.

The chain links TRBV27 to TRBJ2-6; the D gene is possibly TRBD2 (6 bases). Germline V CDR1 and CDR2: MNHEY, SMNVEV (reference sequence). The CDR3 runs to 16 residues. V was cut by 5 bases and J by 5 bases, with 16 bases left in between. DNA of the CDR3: TGTGCCAGCAGTCTACGGGGGACTCTCAGGGCCAACGTCCTGACTTTC. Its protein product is CASSLRGTLRANVLTF.

Written as DNA, the CDR3 is TGCGCCAGCAGCCAGGGACTAGCGGGAGGGTACAATGAGCAGTTCTTC. It codes for CASSQGLAGGYNEQFF. The J gene is TRBJ2-1, the V gene TRBV4-3; TRBD2 matches 16 bases. The J segment lost 4 bases and the V segment lost 3 bases, leaving 0 bases of the junction unmatched. Germline V lookup: CDR1 LGHNA, CDR2 YSLEER. The CDR3 is 16 residues long.

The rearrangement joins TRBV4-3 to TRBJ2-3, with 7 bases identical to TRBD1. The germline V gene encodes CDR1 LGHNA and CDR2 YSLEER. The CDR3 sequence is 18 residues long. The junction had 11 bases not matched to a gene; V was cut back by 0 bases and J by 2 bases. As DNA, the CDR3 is TGCGCCAGCAGCCAAGAAGTGGGAGACAGGGTTTTCACAGATACGCAGTATTTT. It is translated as CASSQEVGDRVFTDTQYF.

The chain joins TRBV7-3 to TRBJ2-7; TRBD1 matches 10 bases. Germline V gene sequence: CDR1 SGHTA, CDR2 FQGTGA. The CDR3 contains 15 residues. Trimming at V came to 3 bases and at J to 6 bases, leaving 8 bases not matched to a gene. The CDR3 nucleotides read TGTGCCAGCAGCTTTTCCGGGACAGGGGCTTCCGAGCAGTACTTC. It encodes CASSFSGTGASEQYF.

CDR3 in amino acids: CASSLYGSTEAFF. CDR3 DNA: TGTGCCAGCAGTCTTTATGGGAGCACTGAAGCTTTCTTT. This chain joins TRBV7-9 and TRBJ1-1; D not resolved. CDR3 length: 13 amino acids. Per germline, CDR1 SEHNR and CDR2 FQNEAQ (reference sequence). V lost 6 bases, J lost 4 bases, and 12 bases lay in between.

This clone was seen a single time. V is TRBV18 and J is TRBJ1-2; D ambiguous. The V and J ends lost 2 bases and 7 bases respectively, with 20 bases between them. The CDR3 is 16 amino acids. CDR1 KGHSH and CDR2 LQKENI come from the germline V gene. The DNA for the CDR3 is TGTGCCAGCTCACCATTTGTCCCCGCGGGCGTCGGTGGCTACACCTTC. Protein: CASSPFVPAGVGGYTF.

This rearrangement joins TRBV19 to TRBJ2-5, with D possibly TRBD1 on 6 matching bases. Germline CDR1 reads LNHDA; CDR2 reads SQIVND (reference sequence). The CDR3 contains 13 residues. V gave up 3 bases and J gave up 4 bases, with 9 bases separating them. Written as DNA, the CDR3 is TGTGCCAGTAGTATTGGCAGGGGAGAGACCCAGTACTTC. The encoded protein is CASSIGRGETQYF.

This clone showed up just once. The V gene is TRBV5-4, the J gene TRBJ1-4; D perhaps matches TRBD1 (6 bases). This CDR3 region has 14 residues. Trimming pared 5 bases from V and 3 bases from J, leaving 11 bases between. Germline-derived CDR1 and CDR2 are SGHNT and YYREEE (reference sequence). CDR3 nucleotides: TGTGCCAGCAGTAGGGGGGGAGCTAATGAAAAACTGTTTTTT. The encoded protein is CASSRGGANEKLFF.

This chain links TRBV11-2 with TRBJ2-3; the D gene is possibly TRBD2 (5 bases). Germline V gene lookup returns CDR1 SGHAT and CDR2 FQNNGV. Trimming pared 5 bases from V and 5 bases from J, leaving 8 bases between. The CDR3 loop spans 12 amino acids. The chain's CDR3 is CASSQRGDTQYF. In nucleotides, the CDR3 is TGTGCCAGCAGCCAACGGGGAGATACGCAGTATTTT.

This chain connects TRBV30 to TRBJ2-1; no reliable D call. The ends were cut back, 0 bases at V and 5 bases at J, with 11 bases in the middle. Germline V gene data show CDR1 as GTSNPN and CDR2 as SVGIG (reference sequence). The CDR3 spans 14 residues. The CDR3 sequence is CAWSVDWQNNEQFF. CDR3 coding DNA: TGTGCCTGGAGTGTTGATTGGCAAAACAATGAGCAGTTCTTC. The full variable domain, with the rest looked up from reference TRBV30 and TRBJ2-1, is SQTIHQWPATLVQPVGSPLSLECTVEGTSNPNLYWYRQAAGRGLQLLFYSVGIGQISSEVPQNLSASRPQDRQFILSSKKLLLSDSGFYLCAWSVDWQNNEQFFGPGTRLTVL.

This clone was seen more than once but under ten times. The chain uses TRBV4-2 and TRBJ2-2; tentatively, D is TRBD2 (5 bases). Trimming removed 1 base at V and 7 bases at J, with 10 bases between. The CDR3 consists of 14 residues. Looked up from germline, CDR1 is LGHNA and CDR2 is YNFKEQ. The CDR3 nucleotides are TGTGCCAGCAGCCAAGCACTAGTTATCGGGGAGCTGTTTTTT. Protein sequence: CASSQALVIGELFF.